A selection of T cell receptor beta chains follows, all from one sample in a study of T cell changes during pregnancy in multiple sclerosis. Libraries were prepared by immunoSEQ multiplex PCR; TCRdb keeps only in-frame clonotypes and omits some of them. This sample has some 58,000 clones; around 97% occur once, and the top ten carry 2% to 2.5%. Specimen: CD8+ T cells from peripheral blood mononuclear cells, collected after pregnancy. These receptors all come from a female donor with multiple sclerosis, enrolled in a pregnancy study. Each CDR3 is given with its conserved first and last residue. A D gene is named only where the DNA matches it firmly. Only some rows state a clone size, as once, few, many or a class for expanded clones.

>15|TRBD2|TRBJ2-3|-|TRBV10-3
TGTGCCATCAGTGGACTAGCGGGAGTGCCAGATACGCAGTATTTT
CAISGLAGVPDTQYF
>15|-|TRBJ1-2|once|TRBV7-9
TGTGCCAGCAGCTTATTGCTCAGGGAAATCGATGGCTACACCTTC
CASSLLLREIDGYTF
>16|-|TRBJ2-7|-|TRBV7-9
TGTGCCAGCAGCCCTCTCACGGCCAGGGGGGCCTACGAGCAGTACTTC
CASSPLTARGAYEQYF
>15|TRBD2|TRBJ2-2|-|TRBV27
TGTGCCAGCAGTTTCAGCGGGAGAGGAACCGGGGAGCTGTTTTTT
CASSFSGRGTGELFF
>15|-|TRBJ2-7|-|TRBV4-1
TGCGCCAGCAGCCAAACCACAGGGCCGGCCTACGAGCAGTACTTC
CASSQTTGPAYEQYF
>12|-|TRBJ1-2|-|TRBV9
TGTGCCAGCAGCGGAGCCGACTATGGCTACACCTTC
CASSGADYGYTF
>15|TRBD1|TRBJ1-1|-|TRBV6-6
TGTGCCAGCCAAAAAAGGGGACAGGGTCGCACTGAAGCTTTCTTT
CASQKRGQGRTEAFF
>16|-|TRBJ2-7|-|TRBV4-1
TGCGCCAGCAGCCAAGTCCGGAGCACCGCGGGCTACGAGCAGTACTTC
CASSQVRSTAGYEQYF
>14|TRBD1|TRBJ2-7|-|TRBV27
TGTGCCAGCAGTTTAGGGGACAGGGACTACGAGCAGTACTTC
CASSLGDRDYEQYF
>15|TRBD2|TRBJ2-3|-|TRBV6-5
TGTGCCAGCAGTTACCTAGCGGGAGCTGTAGATACGCAGTATTTT
CASSYLAGAVDTQYF
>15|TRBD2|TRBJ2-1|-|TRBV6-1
TGTGCCAGCATTGGGACTAGCGGGTACCTCAATGAGCAGTTCTTC
CASIGTSGYLNEQFF
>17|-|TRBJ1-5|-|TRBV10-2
TGCGCCAGCAAGGCCGAGGTTCCCACCAAGTTTAATCAGCCCCAGCATTTT
CASKAEVPTKFNQPQHF
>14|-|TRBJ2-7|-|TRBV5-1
TGCGCCAGCAGCTTGGCCGCAGGGGCTGGCGAGCAGTACTTC
CASSLAAGAGEQYF
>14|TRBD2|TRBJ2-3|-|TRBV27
TGTGCCAGCAGTGCGGGACTAGCGGGAATTACGCAGTATTTT
CASSAGLAGITQYF
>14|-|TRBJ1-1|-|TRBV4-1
TGCGCCAGCAGCCAAGTAGGCCAGGTGACTGAAGCTTTCTTT
CASSQVGQVTEAFF
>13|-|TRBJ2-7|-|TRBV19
TGTGCCAGTAGTATCGGCAGGGCCTACGAGCAGTACTTC
CASSIGRAYEQYF
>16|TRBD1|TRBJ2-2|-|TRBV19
TGTGCCAGTAGTAGCCTAAGACAGGGGCGATCCGGGGAGCTGTTTTTT
CASSSLRQGRSGELFF
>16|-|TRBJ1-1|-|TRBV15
TGTGCCACCAGCAGAGGGTTCACAGGGCAACGCACTGAAGCTTTCTTT
CATSRGFTGQRTEAFF
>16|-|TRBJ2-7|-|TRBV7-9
TGTGCCAGCAGCTTAGGTATCAGGGGTAATCGCTACGAGCAGTACTTC
CASSLGIRGNRYEQYF
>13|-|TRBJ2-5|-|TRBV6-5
TGTGCCAGCAGGCAGGGGTGGTTGGAGACCCAGTACTTC
CASRQGWLETQYF
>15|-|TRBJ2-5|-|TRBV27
TGTGCCAGCAGTTTAGATCTGGGAGCTGGAGAGACCCAGTACTTC
CASSLDLGAGETQYF
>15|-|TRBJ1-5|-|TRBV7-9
TGTGCCAGCAGAGCGGGGGGTTTGGGCAATCAGCCCCAGCATTTT
CASRAGGLGNQPQHF
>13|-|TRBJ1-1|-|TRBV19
TGTGCCAGTAGTCAAAGCCCGAACACTGAAGCTTTCTTT
CASSQSPNTEAFF
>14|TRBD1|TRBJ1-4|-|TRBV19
TGTGCCAGTAGTATTGGCAGGGGGCGGGTGGAACTGTTTTTT
CASSIGRGRVELFF
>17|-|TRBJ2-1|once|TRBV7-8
TGTGCCAGCAGTTATCCCCCCGGTCGAGCCATCTACAATGAGCAGTTCTTC
CASSYPPGRAIYNEQFF
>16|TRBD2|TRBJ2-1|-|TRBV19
TGTGCCACCCTCCCTGGTGGGGGACTACTATACAATGAGCAGTTCTTC
CATLPGGGLLYNEQFF
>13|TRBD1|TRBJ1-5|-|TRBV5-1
TGCGCCAGCAGCGAATTGACAGGGGAGCCCCAGCATTTT
CASSELTGEPQHF
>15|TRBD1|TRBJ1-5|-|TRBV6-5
TGTGCCAGCAGTCTTACCGGGACAGGGGCCCTGGGTCAGCATTTT
CASSLTGTGALGQHF
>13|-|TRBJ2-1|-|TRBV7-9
TGTGCCAGCAGCTTGTCGGAGTACAATGAGCAGTTCTTC
CASSLSEYNEQFF
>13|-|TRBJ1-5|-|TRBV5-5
TGTGCCAGCAGCTCGGACACCTATCAGCCCCAGCATTTT
CASSSDTYQPQHF
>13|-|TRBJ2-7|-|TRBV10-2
TGCGCCAGCAGTGAGTCGGGACACTACGAGCAGTACTTC
CASSESGHYEQYF
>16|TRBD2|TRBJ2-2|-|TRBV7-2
TGTGCCAGCAGCTCTACTAGCGGAGTGAACACCGGGGAGCTGTTTTTT
CASSSTSGVNTGELFF
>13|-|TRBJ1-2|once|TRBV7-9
TGTGCCAGCAGCGTTAGCGGGGAAAATGGCTACACCTTC
CASSVSGENGYTF
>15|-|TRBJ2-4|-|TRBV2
TGTGCCAGCAGTGAGTGGGCAAATGCCAAAAACATTCAGTACTTC
CASSEWANAKNIQYF
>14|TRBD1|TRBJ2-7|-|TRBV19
TGTGCCAGTAGTTACGGGACAGGCTCCTACGAGCAGTACTTC
CASSYGTGSYEQYF
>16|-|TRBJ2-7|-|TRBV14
TGTGCCAGCAGCCCCTCATTGGCCAGGGGTTTCTACGAGCAGTACTTC
CASSPSLARGFYEQYF
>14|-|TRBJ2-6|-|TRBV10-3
TGTGCCATCAGTGACCTCTCTGGGGCCAACGTCCTGACTTTC
CAISDLSGANVLTF
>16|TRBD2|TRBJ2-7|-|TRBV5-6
TGTGCCAGCAGCACCGGGACTAGCGGGTTCTCCTACGAGCAGTACTTC
CASSTGTSGFSYEQYF
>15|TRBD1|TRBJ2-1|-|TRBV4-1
TGCGCCAGCAGCCATTCCGGGACAGGGACCGATGAGCAGTTCTTC
CASSHSGTGTDEQFF
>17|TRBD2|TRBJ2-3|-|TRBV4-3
TGCGCCAGCAGCCTATCGTCGGGACTAGCTTTAGGGGATACGCAGTATTTT
CASSLSSGLALGDTQYF
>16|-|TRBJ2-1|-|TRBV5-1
TGCGCCAGCAGCTCGCTCCTAATAAGCTCCTACAATGAGCAGTTCTTC
CASSSLLISSYNEQFF
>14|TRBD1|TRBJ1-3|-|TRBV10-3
TGTGCCATCAGCCCCGGGACAGGTGGAAACACCATATATTTT
CAISPGTGGNTIYF